The 29 T cell receptor beta chains in this list originate from one sample, sequenced in a study of shared clonotypes between healthy human individuals (dated by TCRdb to 2020 to 2022). Library construction relied on the immunoSEQ multiplex PCR assay. The clones in this table, taken by TCRdb from immuneACCESS, are in-frame only. Not every clone is retained; where verified, under half of the shortfall comes from an unresolved V gene, and the cause of the rest is unknown. In all, the sample holds about 490,000 clones, and approximately 82% of those were seen once. Of the sample, about 12% is held by the ten largest clones. Sequences were obtained from PBMCs. The receptors were gathered from a middle-aged woman in good health. Some clones in this sample may be carry-over from other donors' samples.

The chain is built from TRBV19 and TRBJ2-1; 11 positions match TRBD2. V shed 6 bases, J shed 6 bases, and the junction held 4 bases outside the gene matches. The CDR3 length is 14 residues. Germline assignment: CDR1 LNHDA and CDR2 SQIVND (reference sequence). CDR3 nucleotide sequence: TGTGCCAGTAGGGTAGCGGGAGGGATCAATGAGCAGTTCTTC. Protein sequence: CASRVAGGINEQFF.

The V gene is TRBV7-2, the J gene TRBJ1-6; TRBD1 matches at 8 bases. Germline assignment: CDR1 SGHTA and CDR2 FQGNSA. The CDR3 spans 19 residues. V lost 3 bases, J lost 0 bases, and 10 bases stayed unmatched. The CDR3 loop reads CASSFRTGPQSSYNSPLHF. CDR3 bases: TGTGCCAGCAGCTTTCGGACAGGGCCCCAGAGCTCCTATAATTCACCCCTCCACTTT.

The chain couples TRBV28 to TRBJ2-1; 11 nucleotides align to TRBD2. Germline-derived CDR1 and CDR2 are MDHEN and SYDVKM. The CDR3 is 16 residues long. The V segment lost 8 bases and the J segment 7 bases; nucleotides outside the gene matches: 13. This chain's CDR3 is CASLTRSGRAGNEQFF. CDR3 DNA sequence: TGTGCCAGCCTAACACGTAGCGGGAGGGCCGGGAATGAGCAGTTCTTC.

The genes are TRBV18 and TRBJ2-3; maybe TRBD2 (5 bases). The CDR3 sequence is 13 residues long. Germline CDR1 is KGHSH and CDR2 is LQKENI. V lost 5 bases, J lost 7 bases, and 13 bases lay in between. The chain's CDR3 is CASSRERSYTQYF. Here the CDR3 DNA reads TGTGCCAGCTCAAGGGAGCGAAGTTATACGCAGTATTTT.

This clone turned up a few times. The CDR3: CASSFPSSTDTQYF. In DNA, the CDR3 is TGTGCCAGCAGCTTTCCGTCGAGCACAGATACGCAGTATTTT. V usage is TRBV7-2 and J usage is TRBJ2-3; D remains unclear. Trimming removed 3 bases at V and 0 bases at J, with 7 bases between. CDR1 is SGHTA, CDR2 FQGNSA, per germline. The CDR3 length is 14 residues.

This rearrangement joins TRBV21-1 to TRBJ2-1; TRBD1 is the table's D call, not checked against the DNA. TRBV21-1 is classified as a pseudogene. The CDR3 is 17 residues long. The CDR3 DNA follows: TGTGCCAGCAGCTCCTATACTGGGACAGGGGAAGCATCGGAGCAGTTCTTC. Translation gives CASSSYTGTGEASEQFF.

The chain couples TRBV20-1 to TRBJ2-7; D is ambiguous. Trimming removed 5 bases at V and 7 bases at J, with 12 bases between. This CDR3 has 11 amino acids. CDR1 is DFQATT and CDR2 is SNEGSKA in the germline V gene (reference sequence). The CDR3 is CSASIFREQYF. The CDR3, as DNA: TGCAGTGCTTCTATCTTTAGGGAGCAGTACTTC.

This clone has at least ten counts. The DNA of the CDR3 is TGCAGCGTAGACAGGGGTTATACGCAGTATTTT. It yields the protein CSVDRGYTQYF. The chain couples TRBV29-1 to TRBJ2-3, with 8 bases matching TRBD1. This CDR3 comprises 11 residues. CDR1 and CDR2 (germline): SQVTM, ANQGSEA. The junction had 3 bases not matched to a gene; V was cut back by 6 bases and J by 7 bases.

This clone occurred once. V is TRBV6-1 and J is TRBJ2-7; TRBD1 is a possible D gene (6 bases). V lost 7 bases, J lost 0 bases, and 13 bases lay in between. Germline values: CDR1 MNHNS, CDR2 SASEGT. CDR3 length: 14 residues. This chain's CDR3 is CASKGQGSSYEQYF. The CDR3 region has the DNA TGTGCCAGCAAAGGTCAGGGGAGCTCCTACGAGCAGTACTTC.

This chain links TRBV4-2 with TRBJ1-2; D might be TRBD1 (6 bases). The CDR3 is made up of 15 amino acids. Trimming removed 0 bases at V and 7 bases at J, with 15 bases between. Germline CDR1 and CDR2: LGHNA and YNFKEQ. The CDR3 here is CASSQDDPGASGYTF. The CDR3 nucleotides are TGTGCCAGCAGCCAAGACGACCCGGGGGCGTCTGGCTACACCTTC.

The sample holds one count of this clone. This chain joins TRBV18 and TRBJ2-5, with 8 bases that match TRBD1. The CDR3 consists of 15 residues. Per germline, CDR1 KGHSH and CDR2 LQKENI. V shed 0 bases, J shed 4 bases, and the junction held 4 bases outside the gene matches. Here the CDR3 reads CASSPPGQAGETQYF. In DNA form, the CDR3 reads TGTGCCAGCTCACCACCGGGACAGGCGGGAGAGACCCAGTACTTC.

This chain uses TRBV19 with TRBJ1-5; D might be TRBD1 (5 bases). CDR1 is LNHDA and CDR2 is SQIVND in the germline V gene (reference sequence). This CDR3 spans 15 amino acids. Trimming took 5 bases from V and 4 from J, leaving 15 bases between them. CDR3 protein: CASSGSGQANQPQHF. The DNA of the CDR3 is TGTGCCAGTAGTGGATCAGGACAAGCAAATCAGCCCCAGCATTTT.

Of note for this clone: Other nucleotide sequences from this sample produce the same CDR3. V and J are TRBV7-2 and TRBJ2-1; weak D call: TRBD2 (6 bases). The CDR3 length is 11 residues. Trimming removed 5 bases from V and 9 bases from J, with 8 bases in between. From germline, CDR1 is SGHTA and CDR2 FQGNSA. The DNA of the CDR3 is TGTGCCAGCAGCCGGCGGGGTGAGCAGTTCTTC. Amino acids: CASSRRGEQFF.

The CDR3, as DNA: TGTGCCAGCAGCCGAGTAAGGGGGAGTGACTTCGAGCAGTACTTC. Encoded protein: CASSRVRGSDFEQYF. The J gene is TRBJ2-7, the V gene TRBV11-2; D is perhaps TRBD1 (6 bases). Per the germline V gene, CDR1 is SGHAT and CDR2 is FQNNGV. This CDR3 comprises 15 residues. Trimming cost V 5 bases and J 6 bases, with 20 bases left between them.

The chain combines TRBV2 with TRBJ2-3; perhaps TRBD2 as D (5 bases). With 11 bases removed from V and 1 base from J, the gap between germline ends came to 16 bases. The CDR3 length is 14 residues. The germline V gene encodes CDR1 SNHLY and CDR2 FYNNEI. The CDR3: CARSGSARTDTQYF. DNA of the CDR3: TGTGCCCGCTCGGGGAGCGCCCGCACAGATACGCAGTATTTT.

As for this clone: The identical CDR3 is also encoded by other nucleotide sequences in the sample. The rearrangement uses TRBV4-3 and TRBJ2-7; 10 nucleotides agree with TRBD1. The CDR3 has 15 residues. Germline CDR1 LGHNA, CDR2 YSLEER. V shed 1 base, J shed 4 bases, and the junction held 4 bases outside the gene matches. CDR3 coding DNA: TGCGCCAGCAGCCAAGGACAGGGGGCGTCTTACGAGCAGTACTTC. Its protein is CASSQGQGASYEQYF.

This clone was seen a few times. The chain combines TRBV7-8 with TRBJ1-2; TRBD1 matches at 10 bases. The CDR3 totals 14 residues. Trimming cost V 5 bases and J 6 bases; bases outside gene matches: 6. Germline CDR1 and CDR2: SGHVS and FQNEAQ. CDR3: CASSPRTGGDGYTF. Written as DNA, the CDR3 is TGTGCCAGCAGCCCCAGGACAGGGGGAGATGGCTACACCTTC.

The sample holds one count of this clone. The chain uses TRBV19 and TRBJ2-1; 8 nucleotides agree with TRBD2. This CDR3 spans 16 amino acids. Germline CDR1 reads LNHDA; CDR2 reads SQIVND (reference sequence). Trimming cost V 1 base and J 8 bases; bases outside gene matches: 10. In nucleotides, the CDR3 is TGTGCCAGTAGTATAGCCTCGAGCGGGAGTCTCGATGAGCAGTTCTTC. This codes for CASSIASSGSLDEQFF.

V usage is TRBV28 and J usage is TRBJ2-3; 7 bases map to TRBD2. The V gene's germline CDR1 is MDHEN and CDR2 SYDVKM. Losses at the gene ends were 5 bases for V and 0 bases for J; bases not matched to a gene: 11. This CDR3 is 17 amino acids long. CDR3 in amino acids: CASSRGATSPSTDTQYF. In DNA form, the CDR3 reads TGTGCCAGCAGTCGAGGGGCGACTAGCCCGAGCACAGATACGCAGTATTTT.

J is TRBJ2-3 and V is TRBV10-2; D might be TRBD2 (5 bases). CDR3 length equals 17 residues. The V and J ends lost 0 bases and 0 bases respectively, with 13 bases between them. Germline CDR1 WSHSY, CDR2 SAAADI. The CDR3 DNA reads TGCGCCAGCAGTGAGTCTAGCGACCCGACTAGCACAGATACGCAGTATTTT. As protein: CASSESSDPTSTDTQYF.

This clone is a singleton in its sample. The rearrangement uses TRBV5-1 and TRBJ1-2; possibly TRBD1 for D (6 bases). Between the trimmed V and J ends, which lost 2 bases and 0 bases, there was a span of 11 bases. Germline V gene lookup returns CDR1 SGHRS and CDR2 YFSETQ. The CDR3 is 15 residues long. The CDR3 nucleotides read TGCGCCAGCAGCTTCGACAGGCCTACTAACTATGGCTACACCTTC. It yields the protein CASSFDRPTNYGYTF.

The chain is built from TRBV6-1 and TRBJ2-5, with TRBD1 identical over 11 bases. The CDR3 is 14 residues long. V was pared by 8 bases and J by 4 bases, with 6 bases of the junction left unmatched. CDR1 and CDR2 from the germline V gene are MNHNS and SASEGT. The CDR3 here is CASRTGGVSETQYF. The CDR3 DNA is TGTGCCAGCCGGACAGGGGGCGTGTCAGAGACCCAGTACTTC.

This clone has just a few counts. J is TRBJ2-5 and V is TRBV18, with D maybe TRBD1 (6 bases). Trimming removed 5 bases from V and 4 bases from J, with 14 bases in between. The CDR3 runs to 14 residues. The germline V gene has CDR1 KGHSH and CDR2 LQKENI. CDR3 region: CASSKDRRGETQYF. Written as DNA, the CDR3 is TGTGCCAGCTCAAAGGACAGAAGGGGAGAGACCCAGTACTTC.

This chain uses TRBV4-2 with TRBJ1-2; tentatively, D is TRBD1 (5 bases). CDR3 length: 16 residues. Looked up from germline, CDR1 is LGHNA and CDR2 is YNFKEQ. V was cut by 5 bases and J by 0 bases, with 16 bases left in between. The CDR3 protein is CASSLRLGGANYGYTF. CDR3 coding DNA: TGTGCCAGCAGCTTGCGGTTGGGGGGAGCTAACTATGGCTACACCTTC.

The V gene is TRBV5-4, the J gene TRBJ2-7, with TRBD2 matching 14 bases. With 4 bases clipped from V and 6 bases from J, the junction kept 9 bases outside the gene matches. In germline, CDR1 is SGHNT, CDR2 YYREEE (reference sequence). This CDR3 has 16 amino acids. The CDR3 nucleotides read TGTGCCAGCAGCCCCGGGACTAGCGGGAGAGGTAGCGAGCAGTACTTC. The encoded protein is CASSPGTSGRGSEQYF. Drawing the rest from reference TRBV5-4 and TRBJ2-7, the complete variable domain is ETGVTQSPTHLIKTRGQQVTLRCSSQSGHNTVSWYQQALGQGPQFIFQYYREEENGRGNFPPRFSGLQFPNYSSELNVNALELDDSALYLCASSPGTSGRGSEQYFGPGTRLTVT.

This clone was seen many times. V and J are TRBV28 and TRBJ2-7; TRBD1 aligns across 9 bases. Germline V gene sequence: CDR1 MDHEN, CDR2 SYDVKM. The CDR3 has 15 residues. V gave up 5 bases and J gave up 4 bases; unmatched junction bases: 9. CDR3 sequence: CASSPPGTGRYEQYF. In DNA form, the CDR3 reads TGTGCCAGCAGTCCTCCCGGGACAGGGAGGTACGAGCAGTACTTC.

Regarding this clone: This may come from a read error, since a much larger clone is one base off. The rearrangement uses TRBV28 and TRBJ1-2; weak D call: TRBD1 (5 bases). The CDR3 loop spans 12 amino acids. Germline loops: CDR1 MDHEN, CDR2 SYDVKM. Trimming stripped 6 bases from V and 12 bases from J, with 17 bases between. The CDR3 loop is CASSPGFRGHTF. The CDR3 nucleotides read TGTGCCAGCAGCCCTGGGTTTAGGGGCCACACCTTC.

In this sample, this clone turned up a few times. The chain is built from TRBV5-1 and TRBJ2-5; no firm D call. The CDR3 runs to 13 residues. The germline gives CDR1 SGHRS, CDR2 YFSETQ. V lost 4 bases to trimming and J lost 7 bases, with 14 bases between them. The CDR3 is CASSPEALPTQYF. In DNA form, the CDR3 reads TGCGCCAGCAGCCCCGAGGCCCTCCCGACCCAGTACTTC.

The rearrangement uses TRBV6-4 and TRBJ2-2; no firm D call. Per the germline V gene, CDR1 is MRHNA and CDR2 is SNTAGT. The CDR3 consists of 15 residues. V shed 0 bases and J shed 0 bases, with 5 bases lying between them. CDR3 bases: TGTGCCAGCAGTGACTCGAATGCGAACACCGGGGAGCTGTTTTTT. Its protein product is CASSDSNANTGELFF.